This T cell receptor beta chain was identified during a study of PD-1 blockade in classical Hodgkin lymphoma. Study-level findings and limits: At baseline, newly diagnosed patients reportedly showed less TCR diversity than healthy donors.

Trimming took off 3 bases at V and 8 bases at J, with 10 bases between the two ends. Per germline, CDR1 LNHDA and CDR2 SQIVND (reference sequence). The CDR3 contains 12 residues. Time point described: cycle 4 day 1 (C4D1), after five to seven weeks of nivolumab. Following autologous stem cell transplantation, relapse occurred in every patient, and exposure to brentuximab vedotin varied. With regard to this clone: Its antigen is not known.

This table comes from immunoSEQ multiplex PCR, and its TCRdb copy is limited to in-frame clones, with some not included. The sample yields about 90,000 clones, 83% seen once. This sequence originates from a human donor with classical Hodgkin lymphoma. The sample was peripheral blood mononuclear cells (PBMCs), taken before the fourth cycle of nivolumab. V is TRBV19 and J is TRBJ1-2; TRBD1 is a possible D gene (5 bases). In nucleotides, the CDR3 is TGTGCCAGTAGTATTAGGGGAACGGGCTACACCTTC. This encodes CASSIRGTGYTF.